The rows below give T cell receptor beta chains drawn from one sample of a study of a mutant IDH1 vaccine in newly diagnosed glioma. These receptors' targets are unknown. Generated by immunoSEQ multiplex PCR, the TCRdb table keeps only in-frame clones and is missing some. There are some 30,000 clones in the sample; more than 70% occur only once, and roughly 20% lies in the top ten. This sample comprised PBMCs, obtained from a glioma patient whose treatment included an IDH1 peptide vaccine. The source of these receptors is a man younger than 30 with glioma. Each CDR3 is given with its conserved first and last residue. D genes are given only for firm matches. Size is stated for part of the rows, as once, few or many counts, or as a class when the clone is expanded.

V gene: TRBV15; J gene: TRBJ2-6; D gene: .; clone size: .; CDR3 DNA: TGTGCCACCAGCTCTTGGAGCTCTGGGGCCAACGTCCTGACTTTC; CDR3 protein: CATSSWSSGANVLTF
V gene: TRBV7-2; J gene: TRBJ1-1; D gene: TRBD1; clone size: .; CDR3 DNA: TGTGCCAGCAGCCTCACAGGGGACACTGAAGCTTTCTTT; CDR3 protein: CASSLTGDTEAFF
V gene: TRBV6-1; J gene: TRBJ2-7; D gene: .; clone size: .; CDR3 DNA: TGTGCCTCCCAACAGGGCCTCCGCTACGAGCAGTACTTC; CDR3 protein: CASQQGLRYEQYF
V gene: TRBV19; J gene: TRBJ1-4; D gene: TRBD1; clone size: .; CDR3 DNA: TGTGCCAGTAGCCCTCGACAGGGTGCAACTAATGAAAAACTGTTTTTT; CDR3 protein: CASSPRQGATNEKLFF
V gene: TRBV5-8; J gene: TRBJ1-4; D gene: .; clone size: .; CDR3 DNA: TGTGCCAGCAGCCACGATTTAGGATTTGAAAAACTGTTTTTT; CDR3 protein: CASSHDLGFEKLFF
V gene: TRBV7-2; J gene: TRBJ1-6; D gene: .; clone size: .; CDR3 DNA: TGTGCCAGCAGCCCCGGGGGACTCTCCTATAATTCACCCCTCCACTTT; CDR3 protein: CASSPGGLSYNSPLHF
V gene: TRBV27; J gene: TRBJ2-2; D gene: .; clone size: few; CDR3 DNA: TGTGCCAGCAGTTTGGGAGTGAACACCGGGGAGCTGTTTTTT; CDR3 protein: CASSLGVNTGELFF
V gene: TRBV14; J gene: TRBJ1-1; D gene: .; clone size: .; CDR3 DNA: TGTGCCAGCAGCCAAGATATGGGCAGGGGTTCGAGGACTGAAGCTTTCTTT; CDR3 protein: CASSQDMGRGSRTEAFF
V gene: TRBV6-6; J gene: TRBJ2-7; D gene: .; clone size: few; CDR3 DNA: TGTGCCAGCAGAAAAGGCTACGAGCAGTACTTC; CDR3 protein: CASRKGYEQYF
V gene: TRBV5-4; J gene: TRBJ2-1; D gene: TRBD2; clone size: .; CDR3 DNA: TGTGCCAGCAGCCTTACTAGCGGCAGGCGGCATGAGCAGTTCTTC; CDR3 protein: CASSLTSGRRHEQFF
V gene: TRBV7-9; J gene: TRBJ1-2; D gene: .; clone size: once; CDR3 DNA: TGTGCCAGCAGCTCCCACCGGGCTAACTATGGCTACACCTTC; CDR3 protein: CASSSHRANYGYTF
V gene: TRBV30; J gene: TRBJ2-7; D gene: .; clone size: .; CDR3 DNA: TGTGCCTGGGAACAGGGTACCGGCTACGAGCAGTACTTC; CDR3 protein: CAWEQGTGYEQYF
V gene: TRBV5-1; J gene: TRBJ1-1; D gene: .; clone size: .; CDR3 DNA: TGCGCCAGCAGCTTGGCCAAGGTTACTGAAGCTTTCTTT; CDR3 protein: CASSLAKVTEAFF
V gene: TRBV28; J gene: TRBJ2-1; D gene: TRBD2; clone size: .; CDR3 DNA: TGTGCCAGCAGTCTTAGCGGGAGGTCAGGTGAGCAGTTCTTC; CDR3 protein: CASSLSGRSGEQFF
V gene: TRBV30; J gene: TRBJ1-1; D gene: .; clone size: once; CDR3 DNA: TGTGCCTGGAGCCCTCGGAGAGGGGCAAACGTGAACACTGAAGCTTTCTTT; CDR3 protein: CAWSPRRGANVNTEAFF
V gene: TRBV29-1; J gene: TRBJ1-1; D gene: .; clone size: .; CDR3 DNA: TGCAGCGTTAGGGGGGGCCGGGCTGAAGCTTTCTTT; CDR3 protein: CSVRGGRAEAFF
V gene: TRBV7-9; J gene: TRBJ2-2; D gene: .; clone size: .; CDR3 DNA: TGTGCCAGCACTATAGGGAAAAGCCCGCCCGGGGAGCTGTTTTTT; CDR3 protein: CASTIGKSPPGELFF
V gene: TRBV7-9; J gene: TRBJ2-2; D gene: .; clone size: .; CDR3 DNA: TGTGCCAGCAGCTTAGTAATACAGGTTCCCGGGGAGCTGTTTTTT; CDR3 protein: CASSLVIQVPGELFF
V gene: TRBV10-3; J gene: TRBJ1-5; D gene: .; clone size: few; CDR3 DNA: TGTGCCATCAGTGAGTCTAATGTCACACTTTATAGCAATCAGCCCCAGCATTTT; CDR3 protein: CAISESNVTLYSNQPQHF
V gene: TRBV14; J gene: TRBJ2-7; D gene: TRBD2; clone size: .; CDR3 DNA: TGTGCCAGCAGCCAAGATGTCGCGGGAGGGTCCCACGAGCAGTACTTC; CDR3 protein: CASSQDVAGGSHEQYF
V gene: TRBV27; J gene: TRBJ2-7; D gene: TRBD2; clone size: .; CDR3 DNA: TGTGCCAGCAGTTCGGGACTAGCTAAGGGGGAGCAGTACTTC; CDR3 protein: CASSSGLAKGEQYF
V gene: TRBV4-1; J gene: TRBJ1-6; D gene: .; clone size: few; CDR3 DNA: TGCGCCAGCAGTCCCAGCCTTGACTACACCCTCCACTTT; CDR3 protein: CASSPSLDYTLHF
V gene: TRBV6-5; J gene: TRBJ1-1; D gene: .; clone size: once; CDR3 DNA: TGTGCCAGCAGTGATGACAGCGGCACTGAAGCTTTCTTT; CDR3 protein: CASSDDSGTEAFF
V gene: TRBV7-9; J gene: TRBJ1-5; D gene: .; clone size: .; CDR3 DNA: TGTGCCACCTCCGGAGGGGGGGGTCAGCCCCAGCATTTT; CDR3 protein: CATSGGGGQPQHF
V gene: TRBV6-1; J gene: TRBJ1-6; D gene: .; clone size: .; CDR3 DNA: TGTGCCAGCAGTGACAGGGGCGACTCCTATAATTCACCCCTCCACTTT; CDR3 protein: CASSDRGDSYNSPLHF
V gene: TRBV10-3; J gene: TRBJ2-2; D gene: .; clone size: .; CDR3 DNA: TGTGCCATCAGTGTAGGGGGATCGGGCACCGGGGAGCTGTTTTTT; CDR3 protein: CAISVGGSGTGELFF
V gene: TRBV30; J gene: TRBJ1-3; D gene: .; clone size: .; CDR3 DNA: TGTGCCTGGAGTGTAGGGGAGGCTGGAAACACCATATATTTT; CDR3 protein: CAWSVGEAGNTIYF
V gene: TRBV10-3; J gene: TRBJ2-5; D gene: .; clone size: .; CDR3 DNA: TGTGCCATCAGTGCAACGGTGGAAGAGACCCAGTACTTC; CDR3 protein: CAISATVEETQYF
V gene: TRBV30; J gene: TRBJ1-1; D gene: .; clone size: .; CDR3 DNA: TGTGCCTGGACTACAGATTCGAACACTGAAGCTTTCTTT; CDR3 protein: CAWTTDSNTEAFF
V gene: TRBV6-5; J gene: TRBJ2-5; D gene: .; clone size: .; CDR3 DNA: TGTGCCAGCAATAGGGGGGGGTTGGAGACCCAGTACTTC; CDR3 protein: CASNRGGLETQYF
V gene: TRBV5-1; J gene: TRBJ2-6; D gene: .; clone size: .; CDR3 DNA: TGCGCCAGCAGCTTATGGACCTCTGGGGCCAACGTCCTGACTTTC; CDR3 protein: CASSLWTSGANVLTF
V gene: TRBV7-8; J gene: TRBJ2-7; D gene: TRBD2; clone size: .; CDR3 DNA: TGTGCCAGCAGCTCAAGACTAGCGGCCTTGGAGCAGTACTTC; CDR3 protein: CASSSRLAALEQYF
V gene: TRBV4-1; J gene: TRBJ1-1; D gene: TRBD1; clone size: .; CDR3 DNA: TGCGCCAGCAGCCTTGGACAGGGGGCGGGCTTTACTGAAGCTTTCTTT; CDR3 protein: CASSLGQGAGFTEAFF
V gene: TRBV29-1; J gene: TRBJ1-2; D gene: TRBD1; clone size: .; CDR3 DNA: TGCAGCGTTGTAGTGTCACAGGGGATAATCTATGGCTACACCTTC; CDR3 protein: CSVVVSQGIIYGYTF
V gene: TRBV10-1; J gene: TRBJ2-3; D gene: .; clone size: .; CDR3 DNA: TGCGCCAGCAAAAGAGGGGACCCCCTGGCGATGTGGGATACGCAGTATTTT; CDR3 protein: CASKRGDPLAMWDTQYF
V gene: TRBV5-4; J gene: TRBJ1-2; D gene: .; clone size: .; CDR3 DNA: TGTGCCAGCAGCTTGGAGGGAAGTAACTATGGCTACACCTTC; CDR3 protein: CASSLEGSNYGYTF
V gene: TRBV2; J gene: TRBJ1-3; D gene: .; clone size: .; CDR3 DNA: TGTGCCAGCAGTGTAGGGGTCGCAGGAAACACCATATATTTT; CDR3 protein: CASSVGVAGNTIYF
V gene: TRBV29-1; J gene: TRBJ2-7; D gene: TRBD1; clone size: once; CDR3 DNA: TGCAGCGTTGTGACAGGGGGCCTCTACGAGCAGTACTTC; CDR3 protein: CSVVTGGLYEQYF
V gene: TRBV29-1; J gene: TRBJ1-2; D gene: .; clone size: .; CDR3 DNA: TGCAGCGCTCCATCGGGGGAGAATGGCTACACCTTC; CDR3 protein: CSAPSGENGYTF
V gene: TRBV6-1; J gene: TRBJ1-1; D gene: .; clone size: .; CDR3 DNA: TGTGCCAGCAGTGAAAGGGGGAAAGCTTTCTTT; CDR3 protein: CASSERGKAFF
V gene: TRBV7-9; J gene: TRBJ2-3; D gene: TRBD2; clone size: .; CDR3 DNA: TGTGCCAGCAGCTTAGACGGGAGGGTCACAGATACGCAGTATTTT; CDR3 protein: CASSLDGRVTDTQYF
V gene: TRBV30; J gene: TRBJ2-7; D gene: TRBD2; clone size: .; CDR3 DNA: TGTGCCTGGAGGGGCTTCAATCCTTCGGGAGGGGCGACCTACGAGCAGTACTTC; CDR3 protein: CAWRGFNPSGGATYEQYF
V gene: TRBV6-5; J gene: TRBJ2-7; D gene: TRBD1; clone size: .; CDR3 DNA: TGTGCCAGCGGGACAGGGGCTGAGTACTTC; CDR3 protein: CASGTGAEYF
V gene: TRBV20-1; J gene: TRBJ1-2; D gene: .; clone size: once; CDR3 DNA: TGCAGTGCGTGGGACCGCTATGGCTACACCTTC; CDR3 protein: CSAWDRYGYTF
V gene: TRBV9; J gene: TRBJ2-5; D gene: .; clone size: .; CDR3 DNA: TGTGCCAGCAGCGTAGGGTCAGGAACGCAAGAGACCCAGTACTTC; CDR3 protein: CASSVGSGTQETQYF
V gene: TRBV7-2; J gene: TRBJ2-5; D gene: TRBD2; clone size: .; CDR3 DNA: TGTGCCAGCAGCTTAAAGACTAGCGGGAGGAAACAGGAGACCCAGTACTTC; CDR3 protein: CASSLKTSGRKQETQYF
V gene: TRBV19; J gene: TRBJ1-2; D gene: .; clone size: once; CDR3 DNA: TGTGCCAGTAGTACCCACCGGGACGCCTATGGCTACACCTTC; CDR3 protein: CASSTHRDAYGYTF
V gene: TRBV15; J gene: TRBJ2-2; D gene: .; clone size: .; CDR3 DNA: TGTGCCACCAGCCGCCTTATAACGGGAGAGGGCACCGGGGAGCTGTTTTTT; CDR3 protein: CATSRLITGEGTGELFF
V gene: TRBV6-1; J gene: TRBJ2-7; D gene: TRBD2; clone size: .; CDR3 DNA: TGTGCCATCACGGAGCGGGAGGGCCGCAACGAGCAGTACTTC; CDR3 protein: CAITEREGRNEQYF
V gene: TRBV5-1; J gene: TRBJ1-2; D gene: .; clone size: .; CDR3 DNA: TGCGCCAGCAGCCCACTCGGCGGATCCTATGGCTACACCTTC; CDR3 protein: CASSPLGGSYGYTF